One and the same sample provided the 25 T cell receptor beta chains below, sequenced in a study of T cells in women clearing cervical HPV infection. Libraries were prepared by immunoSEQ multiplex PCR; TCRdb keeps only in-frame clonotypes and omits some of them. The sample table sets out tens of thousands of clones. Material: blood buffy coat. These receptors were taken from a woman aged 18 to 69 with a cervical HPV16 infection that either progressed to CIN3+ or cleared (not recorded which).

Note on this clone: One junction end does not reproduce the germline sequence, and a read error may be involved. The CDR3 end is not reached by the read, which stops 3 residues before it; the germline J gene fills it in. The chain uses TRBV20-1 and TRBJ2-7; the D is unclear. Germline V gives CDR1 DFQATT, CDR2 SNEGSKA (reference sequence). This CDR3 spans 12 amino acids. The part of the CDR3 DNA that was read is TGCAGTGCTAGAGATGTCTCCTTCGAG. It codes for CSARDVSFE. The CDR3 reads in full as CSARDVSFEQYF.

A remark on this clone: The read stops 3 residues short of the end of the CDR3; the missing end is completed from the germline J gene. The rearrangement links TRBV7-9 to TRBJ2-4; 7 bases fit TRBD1. Germline CDR1 and CDR2: SEHNR and FQNEAQ (reference sequence). This CDR3 is built from 14 residues. The sequenced CDR3 bases are TGTGCCAGCGCCCTCAGGGACAGTAACTATGGT. This codes for CASALRDSNYG. The whole CDR3 reads CASALRDSNYGQYF.

As to this clone: The CDR3 goes on 3 residues after the read ends, and that part is filled in from the germline J gene. V is TRBV7-3 and J is TRBJ2-5, with TRBD2 matching over 14 bases. Unmatched junction bases numbered 4, after V lost 4 bases and J lost 3 bases. Germline lookup yields CDR1 SGHTA and CDR2 FQGTGA. This CDR3 has 16 amino acids. CDR3: CASSSGTSGGKETQYF. CDR3 bases read: TGTGCCAGCAGCTCCGGGACTAGCGGGGGAAAAGAGACC.

In regard to this clone: The read comes to an end 3 residues before the CDR3 does, leaving the germline J gene to fill in the end. The chain recombines TRBV6-1 with TRBJ1-5; no definite D call. The CDR3 sequence is 13 residues long. CDR1 MNHNS and CDR2 SASEGT come from the germline V gene. V dropped 0 bases and J dropped 9 bases, with 9 bases sitting between them. The DNA read from the CDR3 is TGTGCCAGCAGTGAAGCGAGAACTTTGCCC. Translation gives CASSEARTLP. The complete CDR3 protein is CASSEARTLPQHF.

A word on this clone: The read terminates 3 residues before the CDR3 end, so the remaining end is supplied by the germline J gene. This rearrangement joins TRBV7-3 to TRBJ2-2, with TRBD1 as a possible D gene (5 bases). Germline-derived CDR1 and CDR2 are SGHTA and FQGTGA. The CDR3 sequence is 17 residues long. Deletions cut 4 bases from V and 1 base from J, with 16 bases between. Incomplete CDR3 DNA: TGTGCCAGCAGCTACACGGACGTCCAGGGGAACACCGGGGAG. It specifies CASSYTDVQGNTGE. In full, the CDR3 is CASSYTDVQGNTGELFF.

In regard to this clone: Sequencing ends 3 residues short of the CDR3 end; the germline J gene provides the rest. The V and J genes are TRBV2 and TRBJ2-2, with TRBD1 matching over 11 bases. The CDR3 is made up of 13 amino acids. Germline V CDR1 and CDR2: SNHLY, FYNNEI. The covered CDR3 bases are TGTGCCAGTTCCGGGACAGGGGGTGAAAAG. This gives the protein CASSGTGGEK. The entire CDR3 is CASSGTGGEKLFF.

On this clone itself: The read falls 3 residues short of the CDR3 end, and the missing part is taken from the germline J gene. This chain uses TRBV20-1 with TRBJ2-5; 10 bases are shared with TRBD1. The CDR3 loop spans 15 amino acids. Germline assignment: CDR1 DFQATT and CDR2 SNEGSKA (reference sequence). Germline trimming cut 3 bases from V and 5 bases from J; bases unmatched to any gene: 9. Incomplete CDR3 DNA: TGCAGTGCTAGTTCGGGACAGGGGTGGGCTGAGACC. Translating gives CSASSGQGWAET. The entire CDR3 protein reads CSASSGQGWAETQYF.

The CDR3 DNA, read in part, is TGTGCCAGCAGCTCGCGGACAGGGGGAAATGAAAAA. Translating gives CASSSRTGGNEK. In full, the CDR3 reads CASSSRTGGNEKLFF. The rearrangement links TRBV5-5 to TRBJ1-4, with 10 bases aligning to TRBD1. The read finishes 3 residues shy of the CDR3 end, and the germline J gene is used to complete it. CDR3 length: 15 residues. V dropped 3 bases and J dropped 5; count of bases not matched to a gene: 4. The germline CDR1 and CDR2 sequences are SGHKS and YYEKEE (reference sequence).

With regard to this clone: The CDR3 goes on 3 residues after the read ends, and that part is filled in from the germline J gene. The V call is TRBV7-9, the J call TRBJ2-3; D possibly corresponds to TRBD2 (5 bases). In germline, CDR1 is SEHNR, CDR2 FQNEAQ (reference sequence). The CDR3 extends over 15 amino acids. The CDR3 reads CASSGDGVWGQPQYF. The covered CDR3 bases are TGTGCCAGCAGCGGAGACGGGGTATGGGGTCAGCCG.

Concerning this clone itself: Read sequence stops 3 residues before the CDR3 end, and the germline J gene provides the missing end. The J gene is TRBJ1-5, the V gene TRBV5-6; no definite D call. V was shortened by 1 base and J by 6 bases, with 14 bases between the two germline ends. The CDR3 loop spans 15 amino acids. CDR1 is SGHDT and CDR2 is YYEEEE in the germline V gene. CDR3 sequence: CASSLSSDLTQPQHF. Incomplete CDR3 DNA: TGTGCCAGCAGCTTGTCGTCCGATCTAACTCAGCCC.

Of note for this clone: The read terminates 3 residues before the CDR3 end, so the remaining end is supplied by the germline J gene. The chain recombines TRBV28 with TRBJ2-5; 9 nucleotides align to TRBD2. J gave up 2 bases and V 3 bases, and 7 bases lay outside the gene matches. Germline V gene lookup returns CDR1 MDHEN and CDR2 SYDVKM. The CDR3 has 16 residues. The CDR3: CASSFLSGSGQETQYF. The part of the CDR3 DNA that was read is TGTGCCAGCAGTTTTCTTAGCGGGAGCGGACAAGAGACC.

In the case of this clone: The read ends 3 residues shy of where the CDR3 ends; the end is completed using the germline J gene. The chain combines TRBV20-1 with TRBJ2-3, with D perhaps matching TRBD2 (6 bases). The CDR3 length is 15 residues. Germline V gene sequence: CDR1 DFQATT, CDR2 SNEGSKA (reference sequence). Deletions cut 0 bases from V and 0 bases from J, with 10 bases between. This chain's CDR3 is CSARDSGGSTDTQYF. CDR3 DNA, as far as it was read: TGCAGTGCTAGAGATAGTGGGGGGAGCACAGATACG.

With respect to this clone: The read terminates 3 residues ahead of where the CDR3 ends, so the germline J gene completes it. The rearrangement uses TRBV24-1 and TRBJ2-7, with D unresolved. The CDR3 spans 16 residues. Trimming pared 0 bases from V and 0 bases from J, leaving 11 bases between. Germline CDR1 and CDR2: KGHDR and SFDVKD. The CDR3 DNA, read in part, is TGTGCCACCAGTGATTTGAGCTGTCTGAGCTCCTACGAG. It codes for CATSDLSCLSSYE. The complete CDR3 protein is CATSDLSCLSSYEQYF.

Incomplete CDR3 DNA: TGTGCCAGCAGCTTACAGGGCAGCCAAGAGACG. Translation: CASSLQGSQET. The full CDR3 protein is CASSLQGSQETQYF. J is TRBJ2-3 and V is TRBV5-6; possibly TRBD1 for D (6 bases). The CDR3 is cut off 3 residues early in the read; its end comes from the germline J gene. The CDR3 contains 14 residues. Looked up from germline, CDR1 is SGHDT and CDR2 is YYEEEE.

For this clone: The CDR3 end is not reached by the read, which stops 3 residues before it; the germline J gene fills it in. V is TRBV30 and J is TRBJ1-2, with D maybe TRBD1 (5 bases). The CDR3 totals 11 residues. The germline CDR1 and CDR2 sequences are GTSNPN and SVGIG (reference sequence). Deletions cut 7 bases from V and 2 bases from J, with 8 bases between. This chain's CDR3 is CASDRNYGYTF. The CDR3 bases that were read are TGTGCCTCTGACAGAAACTATGGC.

On this clone itself: The read is 3 residues too short to cover the CDR3 end, so that end is filled in from the germline J gene. The genes are TRBV28 and TRBJ2-5; 9 bases map to TRBD1. In germline, CDR1 is MDHEN, CDR2 SYDVKM. The CDR3 spans 14 residues. The ends lost 5 bases at V and 5 bases at J; junction bases unmatched: 6. The CDR3 sequence is CASSEDRGRETQYF. The part of the CDR3 DNA that was read is TGTGCCAGCAGTGAGGACAGGGGACGCGAGACC.

Regarding this clone: The CDR3 end is not reached by the read, which stops 3 residues before it; the germline J gene fills it in. The V and J genes are TRBV9 and TRBJ2-7, with TRBD2 matching over 12 bases. Germline CDR1 SGDLS, CDR2 YYNGEE. The CDR3 spans 15 residues. The V gene end was trimmed by 4 bases and the J gene end by 6 bases; junction bases not matched to a gene: 8. CDR3 in amino acids: CASSPRLAGEGEQYF. Partial CDR3 DNA: TGTGCCAGCAGCCCCAGACTAGCGGGAGAAGGCGAG.

Of note for this clone: The CDR3 end is not reached by the read, which stops 3 residues before it; the germline J gene fills it in. J is TRBJ1-4 and V is TRBV27, with 8 bases fitting TRBD1. CDR3 length: 16 amino acids. Germline values: CDR1 MNHEY, CDR2 SMNVEV (reference sequence). Trimming took 1 base from V and 8 from J; bases not matched to a gene: 9. Partial CDR3 DNA: TGTGCCAGCAGTTTATGGGCAGGGGGCGGTGGGGAAAAA. This gives the protein CASSLWAGGGGEK. The whole CDR3 sequence reads CASSLWAGGGGEKLFF.

On this clone: The read halts 3 residues ahead of the CDR3 end, with the missing end drawn from the germline J gene. The chain recombines TRBV7-2 with TRBJ1-4, with D maybe TRBD1 (5 bases). Germline assignment: CDR1 SGHTA and CDR2 FQGNSA. The CDR3 extends over 14 amino acids. The DNA read from the CDR3 is TGTGCCAGCAGCCCCCGGTGGGGCCTGCCACCA. It translates to CASSPRWGLPP. The whole CDR3 protein is CASSPRWGLPPLFF.

About this clone itself: The sequence runs out 3 residues before the end of the CDR3; the remainder is reconstructed from the germline J gene. The chain uses TRBV6-4 and TRBJ2-1; 11 positions match TRBD2. V shed 0 bases, J shed 7 bases, and the junction held 2 bases outside the gene matches. Germline lookup yields CDR1 MRHNA and CDR2 SNTAGT. CDR3 size: 15 residues. Incomplete CDR3 DNA: TGTGCCAGCAGTGACTCAACTAGCGGGAGTAATGAG. Its protein product is CASSDSTSGSNE. The entire CDR3 sequence reads CASSDSTSGSNEQFF.

CDR3 DNA, as far as it was read: TGCAGTGCGGACGACTCAGGACTAGCCGGCTCCAATGAG. Amino acid sequence: CSADDSGLAGSNE. The CDR3 reads in full as CSADDSGLAGSNEQFF. The chain is built from TRBV20-1 and TRBJ2-1; 8 bases match TRBD2. The CDR3 end is not reached by the read, which stops 3 residues before it; the germline J gene fills it in. Germline assignment: CDR1 DFQATT and CDR2 SNEGSKA (reference sequence). The CDR3 loop spans 16 amino acids. The J segment lost 6 bases and the V segment lost 6 bases, leaving 16 bases of the junction unmatched.

On this clone: The read terminates 3 residues ahead of where the CDR3 ends, so the germline J gene completes it. The J gene is TRBJ2-2, the V gene TRBV6-2 or TRBV6-3; 8 positions match TRBD2. CDR1 is MNHEY and CDR2 is SVGEGT in the germline V gene. V gave up 6 bases and J gave up 5 bases; unmatched junction bases: 11. This CDR3 is 16 amino acids long. CDR3: CASSPPGGRTTGELFF. The part of the CDR3 DNA that was read is TGTGCCAGCAGCCCCCCAGGCGGGAGGACTACCGGGGAG.

This clone registers medium-sized by frequency. The CDR3 extends 3 residues past the end of the read, so its final part is completed from the germline J gene. The chain links TRBV5-1 to TRBJ2-5; D not resolved. The V and J ends lost 0 bases and 2 bases respectively, with 8 bases between them. Germline V lookup: CDR1 SGHRS, CDR2 YFSETQ. CDR3 length: 14 residues. Partial CDR3 DNA: TGCGCCAGCAGCTTGGTGGCCAGTCAAGAGACC. Protein product: CASSLVASQET. The entire CDR3 reads CASSLVASQETQYF.

In the case of this clone: The missing CDR3 end, 3 residues past where the read stops, is filled in from the germline J gene. The rearrangement joins TRBV20-1 to TRBJ1-5; 7 positions agree with TRBD1. The CDR3 contains 17 residues. The V gene's germline CDR1 is DFQATT and CDR2 SNEGSKA (reference sequence). The V segment lost 0 bases and the J segment 3 bases; nucleotides outside the gene matches: 11. CDR3 bases read: TGCAGTGCTAGAGATACTTCAGGGGGGTTTCTCAATCAGCCC. Translating it yields CSARDTSGGFLNQP. Given in full, the CDR3 is CSARDTSGGFLNQPQHF.

With regard to this clone: The read ends 3 residues shy of where the CDR3 ends; the end is completed using the germline J gene. The chain carries TRBV19 and TRBJ2-7; 12 bases agree with TRBD2. The germline V gene encodes CDR1 LNHDA and CDR2 SQIVND (reference sequence). J was trimmed by 1 base and V by 7 bases; bases with no gene match: 2. The CDR3 loop spans 14 amino acids. Partial CDR3 DNA: TGTGCCAGTAAAGGGACTAGCGGGTCCTACGAG. Translated, it gives CASKGTSGSYE. In full, the CDR3 is CASKGTSGSYEQYF.